The sequence of this T cell receptor beta chain was determined in a study of blood T cell repertoires in COVID-19. About the research overall: Sites in the United States, Italy and Spain provided acute and convalescent COVID-19 samples. Nucleic acid was either cDNA or gDNA, and it came from T cells, B-cell-depleted T cells, or PBMCs.

This CDR3 is 15 amino acids long. Germline V gene data show CDR1 as MNHEY and CDR2 as SMNVEV (reference sequence). V trimming: 5 bases; J trimming: 6 bases; junction bases outside the gene matches: 5. Original data processing: Amplification with reference gene primers provided the estimates of nucleated cell counts. Produced via immunoSEQ multiplex PCR; TCRdb's table is partial and in-frame only. That table gives V, J and clone size, and the DNA gave D and trimming. In the table there are 410,000 or so clones, about nine tenths of which are singletons. This rearrangement joins TRBV27 to TRBJ1-6; TRBD1 matches at 9 bases. Material: peripheral blood. This receptor was identified in a woman younger than 45 with active or convalescent COVID-19. The CDR3 region is CASSTPGQGNSPLHF. Here the CDR3 DNA reads TGTGCCAGCAGTACGCCGGGACAGGGTAATTCACCCCTCCACTTT.